Shown below are 21 T cell receptor beta chains from a single sample sequenced in a study of blood T cells in healthy people across ages. A second 7 to 11 cycle PCR used barcoded and J-beta primers. TCRdb used MiXCR to reprocess the 5' RACE reads, holding one entry per CDR3 protein. The table lists 1.5 million to 2 million distinct CDR3 sequences, 28% of them singletons, with about 8% in the top ten. The sequencing sample was made of blood. These receptors were obtained from a woman between 25 and 40 years old in good health.

This clonotype was observed at least ten times. The gene calls are TRBV7-8 and TRBJ2-5, with D tentatively TRBD2 (5 bases). The germline V gene encodes CDR1 SGHVS and CDR2 FQNEAQ. This CDR3 is built from 15 residues. The V end was cut by 5 bases, the J end by 5 bases, with 18 bases between. The CDR3 loop is CASSPMAGLTETQYF. The CDR3 coding sequence is TGTGCCAGCAGCCCAATGGCGGGCTTGACGGAGACCCAGTACTTC.

At least ten counts were recorded for this clonotype. V and J are TRBV10-1 and TRBJ2-1; a possible D gene is TRBD2 (7 bases). Germline V gene data show CDR1 as WNHNN and CDR2 as SYGVQD (reference sequence). The V and J ends lost 0 bases and 6 bases respectively, with 12 bases between them. This CDR3 is 15 amino acids long. The CDR3 region is CASSESPRGANEQFF. In DNA form, the CDR3 reads TGCGCCAGCAGTGAGTCACCCCGGGGGGCCAATGAGCAGTTCTTC.

This clonotype occurred many times. The chain is built from TRBV4-3 and TRBJ2-1; 10 positions agree with TRBD2. The germline gives CDR1 LGHNA, CDR2 YSLEER. The CDR3 covers 17 residues. With 0 bases clipped from V and 2 bases from J, the junction kept 4 bases outside the gene matches. This CDR3 is CASSQDLLAGAYNEQFF. The CDR3 DNA sequence: TGCGCCAGCAGCCAAGACCTCCTAGCGGGAGCCTACAATGAGCAGTTCTTC.

The chain recombines TRBV6-1 with TRBJ2-7; maybe TRBD2 (6 bases). This CDR3 spans 15 amino acids. Trimming cost V 8 bases and J 7 bases, with 24 bases left between them. In germline, CDR1 is MNHNS, CDR2 SASEGT. This CDR3 reads CASATRDSAADEQYF. CDR3 in DNA: TGTGCCAGCGCGACCCGGGACTCAGCTGCAGATGAGCAGTACTTC.

This clonotype was detected ten times or more. The chain couples TRBV10-3 to TRBJ2-7, with 10 bases that match TRBD1. CDR1 and CDR2 (germline): ENHRY, SYGVKD. The CDR3 contains 15 residues. V shed 3 bases and J 2 bases; nucleotides not matched to a gene: 4. The CDR3 spells CAISDGGTGAYEQYF. CDR3 coding DNA: TGTGCCATCAGTGACGGGGGGACAGGGGCCTACGAGCAGTACTTC.

V usage is TRBV2 and J usage is TRBJ2-7, with a possible D match to TRBD1 (5 bases). This CDR3 region has 12 residues. Trimming took off 3 bases at V and 9 bases at J, with 12 bases between the two ends. Germline CDR1 reads SNHLY; CDR2 reads FYNNEI. CDR3 residues: CASSEWGTGQYF. CDR3 nucleotides: TGTGCCAGCAGTGAGTGGGGCACCGGGCAGTACTTC.

This clonotype was observed a handful of times. V usage is TRBV6-5 and J usage is TRBJ2-6, with D perhaps TRBD1 or TRBD2 (7 bases each). Germline CDR1 and CDR2: MNHEY and SVGAGI. The length of the CDR3 is 17 residues. V was pared by 10 bases and J by 2 bases, with 21 bases between. The CDR3 here is CATQLLQGRAGANVLTF. CDR3 coding DNA: TGTGCCACCCAACTCTTACAGGGGAGGGCTGGGGCCAACGTCCTGACTTTC.

Only a few counts were recorded for this clonotype. V usage is TRBV7-2 and J usage is TRBJ2-4; a weak D match, TRBD2 (5 bases). The ends were cut back, 2 bases at V and 13 bases at J, with 15 bases in the middle. The CDR3 extends over 13 amino acids. CDR1 and CDR2 from the germline V gene are SGHTA and FQGNSA. In nucleotides, the CDR3 is TGTGCCAGCAGCTTATTGTTTGGTAGGGAGCAGTACTTC. This translates into CASSLLFGREQYF.

A word on this clonotype: An end of the junction does not agree with germline; a read error may underlie this. This sequence joins TRBV30 and TRBJ2-4; 16 positions match TRBD2. The CDR3 consists of 15 residues. The germline CDR1 and CDR2 sequences are GTSNPN and SVGIG (reference sequence). The CDR3 here is CARRGRGTSGREQYF. The CDR3 region has the DNA TGTGCCCGGAGGGGGCGGGGGACTAGCGGGAGGGAGCAGTACTTC.

Remarks on this clonotype: This may be a read error: a much more frequent sequence differs by one nucleotide. This chain links TRBV5-1 with TRBJ2-1, with TRBD2 matching over 8 bases. V lost 0 bases, J lost 8 bases, and 10 bases stayed unmatched. The germline gives CDR1 SGHRS, CDR2 YFSETQ. The CDR3 covers 16 residues. CDR3 region: CASSLGTAGGRDEQFF. The CDR3 DNA reads as TGCGCCAGCAGCTTGGGTACGGCGGGAGGTAGGGATGAGCAGTTCTTC.

The chain combines TRBV7-3 with TRBJ2-1; TRBD1 might be the D (6 bases). In germline, CDR1 is SGHTA, CDR2 FQGTGA. The CDR3 has 13 residues. The V end was cut by 5 bases, the J end by 10 bases, with 15 bases between. As DNA, the CDR3 is TGTGCCAGCAGCCGAAGCTCCGGGACAGAGCAGTTCTTC. As protein: CASSRSSGTEQFF.

The rearrangement uses TRBV29-1 and TRBJ1-4, with D uncertain. The CDR3 has 12 residues. V gave up 7 bases and J gave up 4 bases, with 10 bases separating them. Looked up from germline, CDR1 is SQVTM and CDR2 is ANQGSEA. The CDR3 sequence is CSARTGNEKLFF. The CDR3 coding sequence is TGCAGCGCCCGGACTGGTAATGAAAAACTGTTTTTT.

The chain employs TRBV5-1 and TRBJ1-1, with TRBD1 matching 7 bases. CDR3 length: 13 amino acids. From germline, CDR1 is SGHRS and CDR2 YFSETQ. Germline trimming cut 5 bases from V and 3 bases from J; bases unmatched to any gene: 4. CDR3 sequence: CASRATGDTEAFF. The CDR3 nucleotides are TGCGCCAGCAGAGCCACAGGGGACACTGAAGCTTTCTTT.

The rearrangement uses TRBV6-5 and TRBJ1-4; unclear D gene. The CDR3 length is 14 residues. V shed 0 bases and J shed 7 bases, with 9 bases lying between them. Germline loops: CDR1 MNHEY, CDR2 SVGAGI. Written as DNA, the CDR3 is TGTGCCAGCAGTTACTCGGCGGTGCGTGAAAAACTGTTTTTT. This encodes CASSYSAVREKLFF.

This clonotype came up a few times. This chain joins TRBV12-3 or TRBV12-4 and TRBJ2-7, with D maybe TRBD2 (6 bases). Trimming pared 5 bases from V and 4 bases from J, leaving 21 bases between. The CDR3 totals 16 residues. The CDR3 bases are TGTGCCAGCAGTCCCTCCCGGGGTAGCGGTCTTTACGAGCAGTACTTC. This sequence encodes CASSPSRGSGLYEQYF.

In this sample, this clonotype turned up a few times. J is TRBJ2-5 and V is TRBV13, with 8 bases identical to TRBD2. From germline, CDR1 is PRHDT and CDR2 FYEKMQ (reference sequence). This CDR3 contains 14 residues. V was clipped by 5 bases and J by 5 bases; unmatched bases: 7. CDR3 sequence reads: CASSPRGGWETQYF. In nucleotides, the CDR3 is TGTGCCAGCAGCCCCCGGGGGGGCTGGGAGACCCAGTACTTC.

The chain uses TRBV18 and TRBJ2-7; 7 nucleotides agree with TRBD1. The end of the DNA aligns better with TRBJ2-5, so the J call may be wrong. CDR1 is KGHSH and CDR2 is LQKENI in the germline V gene. This CDR3 has 16 residues. The CDR3 is CASSPPGQPGRETQYF. Written as DNA, the CDR3 is TGTGCCAGCTCACCGCCGGGACAGCCGGGGAGAGAGACCCAGTACTTC.

This clonotype was seen a handful of times. The chain has TRBV7-6 and TRBJ2-1, with D tentatively TRBD2 (5 bases). In germline, CDR1 is SGHVS, CDR2 FNYEAQ. Deletions cut 5 bases from V and 3 bases from J, with 20 bases between. The CDR3 totals 17 residues. CDR3 protein: CASSPSLASNYYNEQFF. DNA of the CDR3: TGTGCCAGCAGCCCGTCGTTGGCTAGCAACTACTACAATGAGCAGTTCTTC.

Regarding this clonotype: A much more abundant neighbour one base away suggests this may be a read error. V gene TRBV7-9 combines with J gene TRBJ2-7, with D tentatively TRBD1 (5 bases). The length of the CDR3 is 13 residues. CDR1 is SEHNR, CDR2 FQNEAQ, per germline (reference sequence). CDR3 coding DNA: TGTGCCGGCAGCCCGACAGCCTCCTACGAGCAGTACTTC. As protein: CAGSPTASYEQYF.

This clonotype was counted only a few times. This rearrangement joins TRBV20-1 to TRBJ1-5, with D possibly being TRBD1 (6 bases). This CDR3 comprises 13 residues. The V end lost 5 bases, the J end lost 3 bases, and 11 bases lay between the germline ends. Germline V gene lookup returns CDR1 DFQATT and CDR2 SNEGSKA (reference sequence). The CDR3 protein is CSAVPGHNQPQHF. The CDR3 nucleotides read TGCAGTGCTGTCCCGGGACACAATCAGCCCCAGCATTTT.

CDR3 sequence: CSARDRIGRSSYNEQYF. In DNA form, the CDR3 reads TGCAGTGCTAGAGACCGCATCGGGAGGTCCTCCTACAATGAGCAGTACTTC. The genes are TRBV20-1 and TRBJ2-7, with TRBD2 matching over 7 bases. V trimming: 0 bases; J trimming: 7 bases; junction bases outside the gene matches: 18. The CDR3 covers 17 residues. From germline, CDR1 is DFQATT and CDR2 SNEGSKA (reference sequence).